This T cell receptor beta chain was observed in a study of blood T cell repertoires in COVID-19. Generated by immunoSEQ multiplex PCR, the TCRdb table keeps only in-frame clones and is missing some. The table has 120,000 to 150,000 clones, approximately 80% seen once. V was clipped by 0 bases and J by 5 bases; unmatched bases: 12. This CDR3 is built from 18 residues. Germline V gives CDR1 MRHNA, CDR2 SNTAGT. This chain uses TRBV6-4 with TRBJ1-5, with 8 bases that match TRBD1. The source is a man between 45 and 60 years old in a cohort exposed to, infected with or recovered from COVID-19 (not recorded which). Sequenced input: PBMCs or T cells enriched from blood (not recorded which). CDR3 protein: CASSDSGPRQGFDQPQHF. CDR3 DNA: TGTGCCAGCAGTGACTCGGGGCCCAGACAGGGGTTCGATCAGCCCCAGCATTTT.